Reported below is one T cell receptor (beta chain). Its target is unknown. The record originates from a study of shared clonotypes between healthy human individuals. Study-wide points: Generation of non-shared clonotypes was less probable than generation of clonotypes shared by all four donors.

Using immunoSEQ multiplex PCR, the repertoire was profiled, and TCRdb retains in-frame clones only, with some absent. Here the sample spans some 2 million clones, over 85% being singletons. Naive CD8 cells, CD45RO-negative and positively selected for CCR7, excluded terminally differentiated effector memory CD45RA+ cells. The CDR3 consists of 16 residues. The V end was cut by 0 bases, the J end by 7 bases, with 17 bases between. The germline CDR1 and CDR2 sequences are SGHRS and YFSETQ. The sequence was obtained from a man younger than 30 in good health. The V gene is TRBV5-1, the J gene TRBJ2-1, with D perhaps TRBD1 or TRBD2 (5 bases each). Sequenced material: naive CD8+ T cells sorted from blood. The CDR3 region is CASSLEWGLLNNEQFF. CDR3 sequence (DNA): TGCGCCAGCAGCTTGGAATGGGGGTTATTGAATAATGAGCAGTTCTTC.